These 10 T cell receptor beta chains originate from one sample sequenced in a study of identical twins. TCRdb ran MiXCR on the 5' RACE reads and lists one entry per CDR3 protein. The sample lists some 190,000 distinct CDR3 sequences; roughly 15% were seen once. These records were also assigned to another study, of T cells expressing NK-cell markers.

The sample comprised CD8+ T cells sorted from blood. All receptors derive from a young woman in good health.

The V call is TRBV19, the J call TRBJ2-1, with D possibly matching TRBD2 (6 bases). The V gene lost 3 bases and the J gene lost 2 bases, with 8 bases spanning the gap. CDR1 is LNHDA, CDR2 SQIVND, per germline (reference sequence). The CDR3 is 14 residues long. CDR3 coding DNA: TGTGCCAGTAGTATTAGCGGACCCTACAATGAGCAGTTCTTC. Translated, it gives CASSISGPYNEQFF.

This clonotype has more than one count but fewer than ten. The rearrangement joins TRBV20-1 to TRBJ2-7; the D gene is possibly TRBD1 (6 bases). Germline CDR1 reads DFQATT; CDR2 reads SNEGSKA (reference sequence). This CDR3 has 13 amino acids. V lost 1 base and J lost 3, with 10 bases in between. The CDR3 DNA is TGCAGTGCTAGAGGTCTACAGGGCTACGAGCAGTACTTC. This gives the protein CSARGLQGYEQYF.

This chain joins TRBV7-9 and TRBJ2-1; possibly TRBD2 for D (5 bases). CDR3 length: 15 amino acids. The V end lost 0 bases, the J end lost 5 bases, and 11 bases lay between the germline ends. CDR1 SEHNR and CDR2 FQNEAQ come from the germline V gene (reference sequence). The CDR3 protein is CASSLAGASNNEQFF. The CDR3, as DNA: TGTGCCAGCAGCTTAGCGGGAGCTAGCAACAATGAGCAGTTCTTC.

This clonotype was found a few times. The V and J genes are TRBV12-3 or TRBV12-4 and TRBJ2-2; the match to TRBD1 covers 7 bases. Trimming removed 9 bases from V and 5 bases from J; junction bases left unmatched: 12. This CDR3 contains 15 residues. CDR3 region: CASPRQGIWTGELFF. CDR3 DNA sequence: TGTGCCAGTCCGAGACAGGGTATTTGGACCGGGGAGCTGTTTTTT.

The chain combines TRBV10-3 with TRBJ2-1; 8 bases match TRBD1. Germline assignment: CDR1 ENHRY and CDR2 SYGVKD. The CDR3 is made up of 15 amino acids. V lost 9 bases and J lost 7; bases outside the gene matches: 14. The CDR3 bases are TGTGCCATACTGACCGGGACAGGCGTCGGGAATGAGCAGTTCTTC. Its protein is CAILTGTGVGNEQFF.

The gene calls are TRBV7-9 and TRBJ2-5; 12 nucleotides agree with TRBD2. The trim removed 4 bases at V and 5 bases at J, leaving 2 bases unmatched. Germline V gene sequence: CDR1 SEHNR, CDR2 FQNEAQ (reference sequence). The CDR3 extends over 14 amino acids. CDR3 region: CASSSSGGVETQYF. Written as DNA, the CDR3 is TGTGCCAGCAGCTCTAGCGGGGGGGTTGAGACCCAGTACTTC.

This clonotype was counted only a few times. The chain is built from TRBV7-2 and TRBJ1-1, with D perhaps matching TRBD1 (5 bases). This CDR3 is 14 amino acids long. Germline CDR1 SGHTA, CDR2 FQGNSA. Trimming took 5 bases from V and 3 from J, leaving 13 bases between them. CDR3 coding DNA: TGTGCCAGCAGCATTCCACGGGGGTACACTGAAGCTTTCTTT. Its protein product is CASSIPRGYTEAFF.

The V and J genes are TRBV12-3 or TRBV12-4 and TRBJ1-3; D is possibly TRBD1 (6 bases). The CDR3 sequence is 14 residues long. V dropped 6 bases and J dropped 8 bases, with 17 bases sitting between them. The CDR3, as DNA: TGTGCCAGCAGCCAGGGGACCGGGTGGGACACCATATATTTT. Encoded protein: CASSQGTGWDTIYF.

This clonotype was counted between two and nine times. V usage is TRBV29-1 and J usage is TRBJ2-1, with D possibly being TRBD1 or TRBD2 (5 bases each). Germline V gene lookup returns CDR1 SQVTM and CDR2 ANQGSEA. The CDR3 spans 13 residues. Trimming shortened V by 7 bases and J by 9 bases, and 19 bases separated the two germline ends. The CDR3 here is CSDARANGAEQFF. CDR3 sequence (DNA): TGCAGCGATGCGAGGGCCAACGGGGCTGAGCAGTTCTTC.

In its sample, this clonotype was seen a few times. This chain connects TRBV2 to TRBJ1-5; 8 positions agree with TRBD1. Germline V gene lookup returns CDR1 SNHLY and CDR2 FYNNEI. J gave up 6 bases and V 6 bases, and 7 bases lay outside the gene matches. The CDR3 totals 14 residues. The CDR3 coding sequence is TGTGCCAGCAGGACGGCAGGGGGCGGTCAGCCCCAGCATTTT. Translation gives CASRTAGGGQPQHF.